The clone carrying this T cell receptor beta chain turned up a few times. Its target is unknown. This record belongs to a study of blood T cells in healthy people across ages. In the study overall: Template-switching capture recovered about one barcoded beta molecule per two T cells.

Each of the donors had roughly 9.3 milliliters of peripheral blood drawn into EDTA-treated Vacutainer tubes. The CDR3 is 15 amino acids. V was clipped by 2 bases and J by 12 bases; unmatched bases: 10. Germline CDR1 is SGHTA and CDR2 is FQGNSA. Study-wide points: Across samples, TCR beta diversity tracked strongly with naive T cell percentage. PBMCs left unsorted prevented a conclusive naive versus antigen-experienced comparison.

A second about 6 to 11 cycle PCR used barcoded and J-beta primers. One entry per CDR3 protein, called by TCRdb with MiXCR from the 5' RACE reads. The sample yields roughly 1.5 million distinct CDR3 sequences, approximately 42% seen once. The rearrangement links TRBV7-2 to TRBJ2-1; 10 nucleotides agree with TRBD2. Sequencing used blood. The receptor was derived from a woman under 30 in good health. Here the CDR3 DNA reads TGTGCCAGCAGCTTAAGGCTAGCGGGAGCCTTAGGGCAGTTCTTC. Protein sequence: CASSLRLAGALGQFF.